Below, 26 T cell receptor beta chains from the same sample are listed, as sequenced in a study of shared clonotypes between healthy human individuals (dated by TCRdb to about 2020). The method was the immunoSEQ multiplex PCR assay. Not all clones reach the TCRdb copy of this immuneACCESS table, which keeps in-frame sequences only. Checked studies attribute under half of the gap to unresolved V genes and leave the rest unexplained. For this sample there are 2 million to 2.5 million clones; around 93% appear just once. The ten largest clones capture 0.37% of the sample. Sequencing input: naive CD4+ T cells from PBMCs. What the cell subset or site label conveys for this sample: CD45RA+ positively selected. The source of these receptors is a man younger than 30 in good health. Some clones in this sample may be carry-over from other donors' samples.

This clone showed up just once. The chain has TRBV28 and TRBJ1-1, with TRBD1 matching 7 bases. The CDR3 runs to 14 residues. Germline V gene lookup returns CDR1 MDHEN and CDR2 SYDVKM. Unmatched junction bases numbered 4, after V lost 3 bases and J lost 3 bases. CDR3 nucleotide sequence: TGTGCCAGCAGTTTCATAGACAGGGACACTGAAGCTTTCTTT. Translated: CASSFIDRDTEAFF.

The J gene is TRBJ2-2, the V gene TRBV7-2; perhaps TRBD1 as D (5 bases). The CDR3 sequence is 15 residues long. Germline V gene lookup returns CDR1 SGHTA and CDR2 FQGNSA. The germline V and J ends were trimmed by 5 bases and 6 bases, with 16 bases remaining between them. CDR3 coding DNA: TGTGCCAGCAGCCCCTCTCAGGGCCGGGCCGGGGAGCTGTTTTTT. Its protein product is CASSPSQGRAGELFF.

About this clone: The same CDR3 also results from other DNA sequences found in this sample. CDR3 region: CASSSSSGNTIYF. The CDR3 DNA sequence: TGTGCCAGCAGCTCGTCCAGTGGAAACACCATATATTTT. The rearrangement links TRBV7-2 to TRBJ1-3; D call uncertain. The V end lost 4 bases, the J end lost 3 bases, and 7 bases lay between the germline ends. The length of the CDR3 is 13 residues. Germline V CDR1 and CDR2: SGHTA, FQGNSA. Using reference TRBV7-2 and TRBJ1-3 for the parts outside the CDR3, the full variable domain is GAGVSQSPSNKVTEKGKDVELRCDPISGHTALYWYRQSLGQGLEFLIYFQGNSAPDKSGLPSDRFSAERTGGSVSTLTIQRTQQEDSAVYLCASSSSSGNTIYFGEGSWLTVV.

The chain uses TRBV10-1 and TRBJ1-1; tentative D call: TRBD1 (5 bases). The CDR3 covers 13 residues. Deletions cut 10 bases from V and 1 base from J, with 13 bases between. CDR1 is WNHNN, CDR2 SYGVQD, per germline (reference sequence). The CDR3 DNA sequence: TGCGCCACCCAGGGCACGGGGAACACTGAAGCTTTCTTT. This gives the protein CATQGTGNTEAFF.

The chain employs TRBV28 and TRBJ1-2, with no clear D. This CDR3 has 14 amino acids. Trimming removed 5 bases at V and 6 bases at J, with 16 bases between. From germline, CDR1 is MDHEN and CDR2 SYDVKM. CDR3 DNA: TGTGCCAGCAGTGAAAACGAACCCCTGGATGGCTACACCTTC. This codes for CASSENEPLDGYTF.

This chain connects TRBV4-1 to TRBJ2-7; the D gene is possibly TRBD2 (5 bases). The ends were cut back, 4 bases at V and 3 bases at J, with 16 bases in the middle. Germline lookup yields CDR1 MGHRA and CDR2 YSYEKL. This CDR3 is 15 amino acids long. The chain's CDR3 is CASSRLSLEGYEQYF. The CDR3 coding sequence is TGCGCCAGCAGCCGCCTGAGCCTAGAGGGCTACGAGCAGTACTTC.

This clone was recorded only once. The V gene is TRBV28, the J gene TRBJ2-5, with TRBD2 matching over 10 bases. CDR3 size: 16 residues. The ends lost 3 bases at V and 5 bases at J; junction bases unmatched: 9. Per the germline V gene, CDR1 is MDHEN and CDR2 is SYDVKM. CDR3 sequence: CASSLLIAGGGETQYF. Written as DNA, the CDR3 is TGTGCCAGCAGTTTGTTAATAGCGGGAGGAGGGGAGACCCAGTACTTC.

The genes are TRBV5-1 and TRBJ1-4; TRBD1 is a possible D gene (5 bases). This CDR3 comprises 15 residues. Trimming removed 0 bases at V and 3 bases at J, with 9 bases between. The V gene's germline CDR1 is SGHRS and CDR2 YFSETQ. The CDR3 region is CASSLAMGANEKLFF. The CDR3 DNA follows: TGCGCCAGCAGCTTGGCAATGGGGGCTAATGAAAAACTGTTTTTT.

This chain connects TRBV11-1 to TRBJ2-7, with 10 bases matching TRBD1. J was trimmed by 5 bases and V by 4 bases; bases with no gene match: 8. Germline V lookup: CDR1 SGHAT, CDR2 FQDESV (reference sequence). The CDR3 runs to 15 residues. The CDR3 protein is CASSSITGTGDEQYF. The CDR3 DNA reads TGTGCCAGCAGCTCAATCACCGGGACAGGGGACGAGCAGTACTTC.

This chain links TRBV10-3 with TRBJ1-2; possibly TRBD1 for D (5 bases). The germline V and J ends were trimmed by 2 bases and 6 bases, with 13 bases remaining between them. The CDR3 has 14 amino acids. Germline V gene data show CDR1 as ENHRY and CDR2 as SYGVKD. The CDR3 loop is CAISEREAGNGYTF. The CDR3 DNA reads as TGTGCCATCAGTGAGAGGGAGGCAGGGAATGGCTACACCTTC.

The chain has TRBV10-3 and TRBJ2-3; 11 bases align to TRBD2. The CDR3 loop spans 15 amino acids. Germline V gives CDR1 ENHRY, CDR2 SYGVKD. Trimming cost V 3 bases and J 4 bases; bases outside gene matches: 3. The CDR3: CAISDLTSGADTQYF. The CDR3 nucleotides read TGTGCCATCAGTGACCTGACTAGCGGGGCAGATACGCAGTATTTT.

The rearrangement uses TRBV6-5 and TRBJ1-5, with a weak D call TRBD1 (5 bases). Germline assignment: CDR1 MNHEY and CDR2 SVGAGI. V shed 5 bases and J shed 0 bases, with 11 bases lying between them. This CDR3 contains 15 residues. The CDR3 loop is CASSKRGGSNQPQHF. The DNA for the CDR3 is TGTGCCAGCAGTAAACGGGGGGGTAGCAATCAGCCCCAGCATTTT.

The chain has TRBV5-1 and TRBJ2-3; 9 bases align to TRBD2. Germline values: CDR1 SGHRS, CDR2 YFSETQ. The CDR3 is made up of 13 amino acids. V lost 3 bases, J lost 8 bases, and 4 bases stayed unmatched. CDR3 in amino acids: CASSWGTSPTQYF. The CDR3 DNA reads TGCGCCAGCAGCTGGGGGACTAGCCCTACGCAGTATTTT.

CDR3 residues: CASTQGGNRDYEQYF. DNA of the CDR3: TGTGCCAGCACCCAGGGGGGCAACCGCGACTACGAGCAGTACTTC. The chain links TRBV6-5 to TRBJ2-7, with D perhaps matching TRBD1 (7 bases). The V gene lost 7 bases and the J gene lost 3 bases, with 19 bases spanning the gap. The CDR3 sequence is 15 residues long. Germline V gene sequence: CDR1 MNHEY, CDR2 SVGAGI.

The CDR3 reads CASNEDRSTGELFF. The CDR3 DNA reads TGTGCCAGCAACGAGGACAGGAGCACCGGGGAGCTGTTTTTT. V and J are TRBV6-5 and TRBJ2-2; 7 nucleotides align to TRBD1. The V gene end was trimmed by 7 bases and the J gene end by 4 bases; junction bases not matched to a gene: 6. Germline V gene sequence: CDR1 MNHEY, CDR2 SVGAGI. CDR3 length equals 14 residues.

This chain uses TRBV4-1 with TRBJ2-4; TRBD2 matches 12 bases. V shed 2 bases, J shed 0 bases, and the junction held 14 bases outside the gene matches. CDR1 is MGHRA, CDR2 YSYEKL, per germline. CDR3 length: 21 residues. The CDR3 DNA reads as TGCGCCAGCAGCCAACCTATTGGCCTAGCGGGAGGGCTAGTAGCCAAAAACATTCAGTACTTC. Translating it yields CASSQPIGLAGGLVAKNIQYF.

The chain is built from TRBV5-8 and TRBJ2-5; 10 bases are a match to TRBD1. CDR1 and CDR2 from the germline V gene are SGHTS and YDEGEE. This CDR3 comprises 17 residues. The V gene end was trimmed by 3 bases and the J gene end by 5 bases; junction bases not matched to a gene: 13. CDR3 sequence (DNA): TGTGCCAGCAGCTCCGGGACAGGGGATTCTAGGGCGGAGACCCAGTACTTC. Its translation: CASSSGTGDSRAETQYF.

The V gene is TRBV4-2, the J gene TRBJ1-2; D unresolved. Trimming stripped 1 base from V and 2 bases from J, with 11 bases between. CDR3 length equals 15 residues. Germline values: CDR1 LGHNA, CDR2 YNFKEQ. CDR3 DNA sequence: TGTGCCAGCAGCCAAGCCTCCGCTTTCAACTATGGCTACACCTTC. Its translation: CASSQASAFNYGYTF.

The rearrangement uses TRBV25-1 and TRBJ1-4, with D possibly TRBD1 on 6 matching bases. Trimming pared 6 bases from V and 1 base from J, leaving 21 bases between. This CDR3 has 18 amino acids. Germline assignment: CDR1 MGHDK and CDR2 SYGVNS. The chain's CDR3 is CASSAGHLAGGTNEKLFF. The CDR3 DNA reads TGTGCCAGCAGCGCGGGACACCTTGCGGGGGGAACTAATGAAAAACTGTTTTTT.

On this clone: The junction shows a germline mismatch at one end, possibly a read error. V usage is TRBV6-5 and J usage is TRBJ1-5, with 7 bases identical to TRBD1. In germline, CDR1 is MNHEY, CDR2 SVGAGI. The CDR3 contains 16 residues. The CDR3 loop reads CASSNSGGVGNQPQHF. DNA for the CDR3: TGTGCCAGCAGTAACTCAGGGGGGGTTGGCAATCAGCCCCAGCATTTT.

This clone was counted once. The chain is built from TRBV7-9 and TRBJ2-3; 11 bases align to TRBD2. The CDR3 runs to 19 residues. Germline CDR1 and CDR2: SEHNR and FQNEAQ (reference sequence). V gave up 5 bases and J gave up 2 bases; unmatched junction bases: 15. The CDR3 coding sequence is TGTGCCAGCAGCATAGGTCTAGCGGGAGGAGGTTTGGCCACAGATACGCAGTATTTT. This gives the protein CASSIGLAGGGLATDTQYF.

The chain has TRBV29-1 and TRBJ2-7, with no clear D. Trimming shortened V by 4 bases and J by 3 bases, and 13 bases separated the two germline ends. The length of the CDR3 is 13 residues. Germline loops: CDR1 SQVTM, CDR2 ANQGSEA. The DNA for the CDR3 is TGCAGCGTTGGTCTGCAGCCCAGCTACGAGCAGTACTTC. Its protein is CSVGLQPSYEQYF.

This chain joins TRBV28 and TRBJ2-2, with D hard to call. Trimming took 3 bases from V and 10 from J, leaving 15 bases between them. CDR1 and CDR2 from the germline V gene are MDHEN and SYDVKM. This CDR3 has 14 residues. The DNA for the CDR3 is TGTGCCAGCAGTTTGTTCGGGCCTCCCGCGGAGCTGTTTTTT. Amino acids: CASSLFGPPAELFF.

V and J are TRBV7-8 and TRBJ1-1; the D is unclear. CDR1 SGHVS and CDR2 FQNEAQ come from the germline V gene. The V and J ends lost 4 bases and 1 base respectively, with 13 bases between them. This CDR3 region has 15 residues. The CDR3 DNA reads TGTGCCAGCAGCTCCTTACAGCGAACGAACACTGAAGCTTTCTTT. Translation gives CASSSLQRTNTEAFF.

This chain joins TRBV7-3 and TRBJ2-5; D ambiguous. Germline V CDR1 and CDR2: SGHTA, FQGTGA. The V end was cut by 5 bases, the J end by 5 bases, with 12 bases between. The CDR3 length is 13 residues. The CDR3 region has the DNA TGTGCCAGCAGCCGGGCAGATATCGAGACCCAGTACTTC. Amino acid sequence: CASSRADIETQYF.

The chain links TRBV28 to TRBJ1-2; weak D call: TRBD1 (5 bases). V lost 5 bases and J 3 bases, leaving 16 bases between the germline ends. The CDR3 covers 15 residues. CDR1 MDHEN and CDR2 SYDVKM come from the germline V gene. DNA for the CDR3: TGTGCCAGCAGTGCGTCAGCCCTAGGGGACTATGGCTACACCTTC. Protein sequence: CASSASALGDYGYTF.